The 10 T cell receptor beta chains in this list originate from one sample, sequenced in a study of Graves' ophthalmopathy and Graves' hyperthyroidism. The authors amplified TCR beta CDR3 regions from RNA transcripts. An initial RT-PCR round employing HTBI primers preceded a second-round multiplex PCR. MiXCR, applied by TCRdb to the multiplex PCR reads, yields one record per CDR3 protein. The table has 500,000 to 700,000 distinct CDR3 sequences, 22% seen once. The sequencing sample was made of peripheral blood. These receptors were collected from a woman under 30 with stable Graves' hyperthyroidism. Some clones in this sample may be carry-over from other donors' samples.

This clonotype was recorded many times. The chain has TRBV20-1 and TRBJ1-1; D not certain. V was clipped by 5 bases and J by 1 base, with 11 bases between them. Germline V CDR1 and CDR2: DFQATT, SNEGSKA (reference sequence). The CDR3 spans 13 residues. The CDR3, as DNA: TGCAGTGCTCCCCGGGCAGCGAACACTGAAGCTTTCTTT. Amino acids: CSAPRAANTEAFF.

The chain uses TRBV6-5 and TRBJ1-2; possible D gene TRBD1, 5 bases. V gave up 0 bases and J gave up 4 bases, with 15 bases separating them. CDR1 and CDR2 (germline): MNHEY, SVGAGI. The CDR3 is 16 amino acids. CDR3: CASSYSIGDSGYGYTF. CDR3 in DNA: TGTGCCAGCAGTTACTCGATTGGAGACAGTGGCTATGGCTACACCTTC.

This clonotype was observed many times. V gene TRBV12-3 or TRBV12-4 combines with J gene TRBJ1-1; perhaps TRBD1 as D (6 bases). Trimming took 2 bases from V and 4 from J, leaving 20 bases between them. This CDR3 is 17 amino acids long. The CDR3 is CASSLILSGGVSTEAFF. The CDR3 DNA follows: TGTGCCAGCAGTTTAATCCTCTCTGGGGGCGTAAGCACTGAAGCTTTCTTT.

This clonotype was found many times. The chain uses TRBV14 and TRBJ2-5; no clear D gene. V was clipped by 1 base and J by 5 bases, with 8 bases between them. The CDR3 spans 13 residues. Germline CDR1 SGHDN, CDR2 FVKESK. Here the CDR3 reads CASSQGSRETQYF. CDR3 DNA: TGTGCCAGCAGCCAAGGTTCGCGGGAGACCCAGTACTTC.

In its sample, this clonotype was seen many times. The chain carries TRBV20-1 and TRBJ1-6; D is possibly TRBD1 (6 bases). CDR1 is DFQATT and CDR2 is SNEGSKA in the germline V gene (reference sequence). CDR3 size: 13 residues. V was shortened by 5 bases and J by 7 bases, with 12 bases between the two germline ends. CDR3 nucleotides: TGCAGTGCTTCAGGGACAAGGAATTCACCCCTCCACTTT. This codes for CSASGTRNSPLHF.

This clonotype was counted at least ten times. The genes are TRBV27 and TRBJ1-2, with D possibly matching TRBD1 (6 bases). Trimming stripped 6 bases from V and 5 bases from J, with 13 bases between. Germline loops: CDR1 MNHEY, CDR2 SMNVEV (reference sequence). CDR3 length: 13 amino acids. The CDR3 coding sequence is TGTGCCAGCAGAAGAGGGGGTGGGTATGGCTACACCTTC. This gives the protein CASRRGGGYGYTF.

In its sample, this clonotype was seen many times. The chain joins TRBV12-3 or TRBV12-4 to TRBJ1-5, with no clear D. The CDR3 has 12 residues. The V end was cut by 3 bases, the J end by 3 bases, with 3 bases between. The CDR3 sequence is CASSFSNQPQHF. CDR3 bases: TGTGCCAGCAGTTTTTCCAATCAGCCCCAGCATTTT.

The V and J genes are TRBV30 and TRBJ2-2; 8 bases agree with TRBD1. V lost 2 bases and J lost 5; bases outside the gene matches: 7. CDR1 GTSNPN and CDR2 SVGIG come from the germline V gene (reference sequence). The CDR3 contains 15 residues. CDR3: CAWSRRDRSTGELFF. The CDR3 DNA sequence: TGTGCCTGGAGTCGGCGGGACAGGTCAACCGGGGAGCTGTTTTTT.

This clonotype was seen ten or more times. This chain connects TRBV28 to TRBJ2-7, with 8 bases matching TRBD1. CDR3 length: 15 amino acids. Germline CDR1 MDHEN, CDR2 SYDVKM. V trimming: 7 bases; J trimming: 7 bases; junction bases outside the gene matches: 15. The CDR3 protein is CASTPQGQGAGEQYF. DNA of the CDR3: TGTGCCAGCACCCCCCAGGGGCAGGGGGCCGGGGAGCAGTACTTC. The full variable domain, with the rest looked up from reference TRBV28 and TRBJ2-7, is DVKVTQSSRYLVKRTGEKVFLECVQDMDHENMFWYRQDPGLGLRLIYFSYDVKMKEKGDIPEGYSVSREKKERFSLILESASTNQTSMYLCASTPQGQGAGEQYFGPGTRLTVT.

This clonotype has at least ten counts. The chain links TRBV11-2 to TRBJ2-3; 8 bases fit TRBD2. The length of the CDR3 is 16 residues. CDR1 and CDR2 (germline): SGHAT, FQNNGV. The V segment lost 6 bases and the J segment 3 bases; nucleotides outside the gene matches: 11. The CDR3 loop reads CASRGSSGRGTDTQYF. The CDR3 nucleotides are TGTGCCAGCAGGGGATCCAGCGGGAGAGGGACAGATACGCAGTATTTT.